This TCR beta chain was captured by sequencing in a study of cytomegalovirus exposure and HLA in healthy donors. This clone was detected only a few times. The antigen remains undetermined. Points from the study as a whole: Testing in vitro showed a few CMV-associated chains specific for CMV antigens. Sequencing likely generated an artifact that appeared as a cluster of highly shared sequence variants. Presence/absence comparisons presumed near-even sequencing depth among donors.

Primers: 60 Vbeta forward and 13 Jbeta reverse. Produced via immunoSEQ multiplex PCR; TCRdb's table is partial and in-frame only. The data show approximately 210,000 clones, approximately 79% seen once. Trimming removed 2 bases at V and 2 bases at J, with 9 bases between. The CDR3 has 14 residues. Germline loops: CDR1 SEHNR, CDR2 FQNEAQ (reference sequence). The clonotype originates from a male donor in good health and CMV-seronegative. This chain connects TRBV7-9 to TRBJ2-5; D unresolved. Sequenced: PBMCs. The CDR3 DNA reads TGTGCCAGCAGCTTACTAGGCAGTCAAGAGACCCAGTACTTC. It encodes CASSLLGSQETQYF.